The 25 T cell receptor beta chains given below trace back to one sample, sequenced in a study of circulating and synovial CD4+ cells in juvenile arthritis. The assay was immunoSEQ multiplex PCR, and TCRdb's table has in-frame clones only and misses some. The repertoire holds 30,000 to 40,000 clones, with 90% to 95% as singletons. Material: CD4+ T cells from blood. Every receptor here comes from a human donor with juvenile idiopathic arthritis.

This chain joins TRBV28 and TRBJ1-2; D is perhaps TRBD1 (6 bases). This CDR3 contains 11 residues. Germline values: CDR1 MDHEN, CDR2 SYDVKM. Between the trimmed V and J ends, which lost 9 bases and 3 bases, there was a span of 8 bases. CDR3 residues: CASGQHYGYTF. CDR3 bases: TGTGCCAGTGGACAGCACTATGGCTACACCTTC.

Only one count was recorded for this clone. V gene TRBV2 combines with J gene TRBJ1-3; TRBD1 aligns across 7 bases. V shed 3 bases and J 0 bases; nucleotides not matched to a gene: 2. The CDR3 spans 15 residues. Looked up from germline, CDR1 is SNHLY and CDR2 is FYNNEI. The DNA for the CDR3 is TGTGCCAGCAGTGACCCAGGGGGCTCTGGAAACACCATATATTTT. Translated: CASSDPGGSGNTIYF.

The chain couples TRBV7-2 to TRBJ2-7; 11 nucleotides line up with TRBD2. V lost 5 bases to trimming and J lost 2 bases; unmatched junction nucleotides: 5. This CDR3 has 15 amino acids. The germline V gene has CDR1 SGHTA and CDR2 FQGNSA. The CDR3 DNA is TGTGCCAGCAGCCGAATAGCGGGGGGGCCCTACGAGCAGTACTTC. Translation gives CASSRIAGGPYEQYF.

This chain connects TRBV10-3 to TRBJ1-3, with a weak D call TRBD1 (5 bases). This CDR3 has 13 residues. Trimming shortened V by 9 bases and J by 0 bases, and 9 bases separated the two germline ends. Germline loops: CDR1 ENHRY, CDR2 SYGVKD. This chain's CDR3 is CAISGGSGNTIYF. In DNA form, the CDR3 reads TGTGCCATATCGGGGGGCTCTGGAAACACCATATATTTT.

The chain joins TRBV9 to TRBJ1-2, with TRBD1 identical over 7 bases. With V trimmed by 3 bases and J by 3 bases, 11 bases remained unmatched. The CDR3 has 16 amino acids. CDR1 is SGDLS and CDR2 is YYNGEE in the germline V gene. The CDR3 region is CASSGQGRLTDYGYTF. The CDR3 DNA reads as TGTGCCAGCAGCGGACAGGGAAGGCTGACTGACTATGGCTACACCTTC. Using reference TRBV9 and TRBJ1-2 for the parts outside the CDR3, the full variable domain is DSGVTQTPKHLITATGQRVTLRCSPRSGDLSVYWYQQSLDQGLQFLIQYYNGEERAKGNILERFSAQQFPDLHSELNLSSLELGDSALYFCASSGQGRLTDYGYTFGSGTRLTVV.

This chain joins TRBV27 and TRBJ1-4; TRBD1 matches 10 bases. Trimming at V came to 4 bases and at J to 7 bases, leaving 6 bases not matched to a gene. The CDR3 has 15 residues. Germline CDR1 and CDR2: MNHEY and SMNVEV (reference sequence). DNA of the CDR3: TGTGCCAGCAGTTCCCGGGACAGGGGAGGTGAAAAACTGTTTTTT. Amino acid sequence: CASSSRDRGGEKLFF.

The chain combines TRBV7-3 with TRBJ2-3; D remains unclear. Germline values: CDR1 SGHTA, CDR2 FQGTGA. V was pared by 1 base and J by 5 bases, with 10 bases between. CDR3 length: 14 residues. DNA of the CDR3: TGTGCCAGCAGCTTAAATGGTCGTAGAGATACGCAGTATTTT. Residues: CASSLNGRRDTQYF.

The chain carries TRBV4-3 and TRBJ1-4; a possible D gene is TRBD1 (5 bases). CDR3 length equals 15 residues. Trimming stripped 2 bases from V and 5 bases from J, with 12 bases between. Looked up from germline, CDR1 is LGHNA and CDR2 is YSLEER. This CDR3 reads CASSQYRLNNEKLFF. The CDR3 DNA sequence: TGCGCCAGCAGCCAATACAGGTTAAACAATGAAAAACTGTTTTTT.

The chain joins TRBV10-2 to TRBJ2-3, with 8 bases lining up with TRBD2. There are 19 residues in the CDR3. V was pared by 3 bases and J by 5 bases, with 19 bases of the junction left unmatched. Germline V gene data show CDR1 as WSHSY and CDR2 as SAAADI. CDR3 nucleotides: TGCGCCAGCAGTGACCCCCAACCAGGGCCAGCGGGAGAAGAAGATACGCAGTATTTT. As protein: CASSDPQPGPAGEEDTQYF.

The chain carries TRBV7-9 and TRBJ1-1; TRBD1 might be the D (6 bases). Trimming pared 3 bases from V and 0 bases from J, leaving 8 bases between. There are 14 residues in the CDR3. The V gene's germline CDR1 is SEHNR and CDR2 FQNEAQ (reference sequence). DNA for the CDR3: TGTGCCAGCAGCTTCACAGGGCTGAACACTGAAGCTTTCTTT. Its translation is CASSFTGLNTEAFF. Using reference TRBV7-9 and TRBJ1-1 for the parts outside the CDR3, the full variable domain is DTGVSQNPRHKITKRGQNVTFRCDPISEHNRLYWYRQTLGQGPEFLTYFQNEAQLEKSRLLSDRFSAERPKGSFSTLEIQRTEQGDSAMYLCASSFTGLNTEAFFGQGTRLTVV.

The chain combines TRBV18 with TRBJ2-2; TRBD2 matches at 8 bases. This CDR3 region has 21 residues. The junction had 23 bases not matched to a gene; V was cut back by 2 bases and J by 6 bases. The V gene's germline CDR1 is KGHSH and CDR2 LQKENI. CDR3 sequence: CASSPSGLAGTKRRGPGELFF. DNA of the CDR3: TGTGCCAGCTCACCATCTGGGTTAGCGGGAACAAAAAGGAGAGGGCCCGGGGAGCTGTTTTTT.

V gene TRBV30 combines with J gene TRBJ1-3, with D possibly being TRBD1 (6 bases). The CDR3 sequence is 12 residues long. The V end was cut by 8 bases, the J end by 9 bases, with 17 bases between. Germline V gene data show CDR1 as GTSNPN and CDR2 as SVGIG (reference sequence). The DNA of the CDR3 is TGTGCCGCGGGGGGCGCCGGTATCACCATATATTTT. Protein sequence: CAAGGAGITIYF.

This chain joins TRBV28 and TRBJ2-1; TRBD2 is a possible D gene (6 bases). The CDR3 is made up of 16 amino acids. Germline values: CDR1 MDHEN, CDR2 SYDVKM. Trimming removed 6 bases from V and 0 bases from J, with 15 bases in between. The CDR3 loop is CASSHSGRGSYNEQFF. CDR3 sequence (DNA): TGTGCCAGCAGCCATAGCGGCCGAGGCTCCTACAATGAGCAGTTCTTC.

The gene calls are TRBV28 and TRBJ2-2; 11 nucleotides match TRBD2. This CDR3 comprises 16 residues. J was trimmed by 9 bases and V by 3 bases; bases with no gene match: 9. In germline, CDR1 is MDHEN, CDR2 SYDVKM. CDR3 DNA: TGTGCCAGCAGTTTCTCCGGACTAGCGGGCGGGCGGGAGCTGTTTTTT. Translating it yields CASSFSGLAGGRELFF.

The rearrangement uses TRBV30 and TRBJ2-1; 10 nucleotides line up with TRBD2. V lost 0 bases, J lost 4 bases, and 6 bases stayed unmatched. The CDR3 loop spans 16 amino acids. Germline lookup yields CDR1 GTSNPN and CDR2 SVGIG (reference sequence). The CDR3 reads CAWSVRTSGNYNEQFF. DNA of the CDR3: TGTGCCTGGAGTGTAAGGACTAGCGGAAATTACAATGAGCAGTTCTTC.

The rearrangement uses TRBV6-1 and TRBJ1-1; D gene unclear. This CDR3 is built from 10 residues. Between the trimmed V and J ends, which lost 8 bases and 6 bases, there was a span of 7 bases. CDR1 is MNHNS, CDR2 SASEGT, per germline. The CDR3 protein is CASGRPEAFF. The CDR3 nucleotides are TGTGCCAGCGGCAGGCCTGAAGCTTTCTTT.

The rearrangement links TRBV20-1 to TRBJ2-5; D gene unclear. Germline V gene sequence: CDR1 DFQATT, CDR2 SNEGSKA (reference sequence). Trimming shortened V by 3 bases and J by 14 bases, and 7 bases separated the two germline ends. The length of the CDR3 is 8 residues. The chain's CDR3 is CSASSYYF. For the CDR3, the DNA is TGCAGTGCTAGTTCTTATTACTTC.

The V and J genes are TRBV10-3 and TRBJ1-5, with a possible D match to TRBD1 (6 bases). CDR1 and CDR2 from the germline V gene are ENHRY and SYGVKD. Trimming stripped 4 bases from V and 7 bases from J, with 11 bases between. This CDR3 is built from 13 residues. CDR3 nucleotides: TGTGCCATCAGTGGGGGGCAGGGGCAGCCCCAGCATTTT. This gives the protein CAISGGQGQPQHF.

The chain employs TRBV6-1 and TRBJ2-5, with TRBD2 identical over 8 bases. The end of the DNA aligns better with TRBJ2-7, so the J call may be wrong. There are 14 residues in the CDR3. Germline V CDR1 and CDR2: MNHNS, SASEGT. Written as DNA, the CDR3 is TGTGCCAGCACTCCGGGGGGGTCCTCCTACGAGCAGTACTTC. This translates into CASTPGGSSYEQYF.

The chain is built from TRBV12-5 and TRBJ2-5; TRBD2 matches at 12 bases. The germline gives CDR1 LGHNT, CDR2 FRNRAP. The CDR3 is 15 amino acids. Trimming took 6 bases from V and 1 from J; bases not matched to a gene: 3. The CDR3 is CASGLAGGSQETQYF. CDR3 sequence (DNA): TGTGCTAGTGGCCTAGCGGGGGGGTCCCAAGAGACCCAGTACTTC.

This clone occurred once. The chain has TRBV6-1 and TRBJ2-7; D may be TRBD1 (6 bases). In germline, CDR1 is MNHNS, CDR2 SASEGT. V was trimmed by 6 bases and J by 2 bases, leaving 11 bases between them. The CDR3 loop spans 13 amino acids. CDR3 nucleotides: TGTGCCAGCAGAGCCCCAGGGGCCTACGAGCAGTACTTC. Translating gives CASRAPGAYEQYF.

J is TRBJ2-3 and V is TRBV7-9; 15 nucleotides align to TRBD2. Germline V gene data show CDR1 as SEHNR and CDR2 as FQNEAQ (reference sequence). The CDR3 spans 18 residues. The trim removed 5 bases at V and 0 bases at J, leaving 6 bases unmatched. CDR3 nucleotide sequence: TGTGCCAGCAGCGGGGGACTAGCGGGGGGCCCCAGCACAGATACGCAGTATTTT. Residues: CASSGGLAGGPSTDTQYF. The entire variable domain, with the rest obtained from reference TRBV7-9 and TRBJ2-3, is as follows: DTGVSQNPRHKITKRGQNVTFRCDPISEHNRLYWYRQTLGQGPEFLTYFQNEAQLEKSRLLSDRFSAERPKGSFSTLEIQRTEQGDSAMYLCASSGGLAGGPSTDTQYFGPGTRLTVL.

V usage is TRBV28 and J usage is TRBJ2-7, with D perhaps TRBD2 (5 bases). Germline CDR1 and CDR2: MDHEN and SYDVKM. The V gene lost 5 bases and the J gene lost 1 base, with 12 bases spanning the gap. CDR3 size: 14 residues. The CDR3 DNA sequence: TGTGCCAGCAGTGGACTCTCAAAATCCTACGAGCAGTACTTC. Its protein product is CASSGLSKSYEQYF.

In its sample, this clone was seen a few times. The chain recombines TRBV28 with TRBJ2-1; 7 nucleotides agree with TRBD2. Losses at the gene ends were 2 bases for V and 1 base for J; bases not matched to a gene: 5. Germline loops: CDR1 MDHEN, CDR2 SYDVKM. This CDR3 comprises 16 residues. CDR3 sequence reads: CASSLLAVLSYNEQFF. The CDR3 bases are TGTGCCAGCAGTTTACTAGCGGTTCTGTCCTACAATGAGCAGTTCTTC.

The chain links TRBV6-5 to TRBJ1-1; possible D gene TRBD1, 6 bases. This CDR3 has 16 amino acids. The germline V and J ends were trimmed by 0 bases and 1 base, with 12 bases remaining between them. CDR1 and CDR2 from the germline V gene are MNHEY and SVGAGI. This CDR3 reads CASSYSIGGWNTEAFF. The CDR3 DNA reads as TGTGCCAGCAGTTACTCGATTGGGGGCTGGAACACTGAAGCTTTCTTT.